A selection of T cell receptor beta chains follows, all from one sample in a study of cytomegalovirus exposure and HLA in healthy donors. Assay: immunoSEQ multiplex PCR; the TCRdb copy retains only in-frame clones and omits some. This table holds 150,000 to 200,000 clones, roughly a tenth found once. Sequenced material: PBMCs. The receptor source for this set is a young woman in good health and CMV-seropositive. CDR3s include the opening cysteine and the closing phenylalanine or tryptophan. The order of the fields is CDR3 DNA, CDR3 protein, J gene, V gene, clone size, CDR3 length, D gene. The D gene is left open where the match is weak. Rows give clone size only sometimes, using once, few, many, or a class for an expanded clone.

CDR3 DNA: TGTGCCAGCAGCCCACGGACCGGGGGCTATGGCTACACCTTC
CDR3 protein: CASSPRTGGYGYTF
J gene: TRBJ1-2
V gene: TRBV9
clone size: -
CDR3 length: 14
D gene: -

CDR3 DNA: TGTGCCAGCAGCTTAACGGCGGGAGGGGTCTACAATGAGCAGTTCTTC
CDR3 protein: CASSLTAGGVYNEQFF
J gene: TRBJ2-1
V gene: TRBV7-3
clone size: -
CDR3 length: 16
D gene: TRBD2

CDR3 DNA: TGTGCCAGCAGATTATCCGGGACAAGCCACGAGCAGTACTTC
CDR3 protein: CASRLSGTSHEQYF
J gene: TRBJ2-7
V gene: TRBV6-1
clone size: -
CDR3 length: 14
D gene: -

CDR3 DNA: TGTGCCTGGAGTGTATTTCAGGGGGCTGGCTACACCTTC
CDR3 protein: CAWSVFQGAGYTF
J gene: TRBJ1-2
V gene: TRBV30
clone size: -
CDR3 length: 13
D gene: TRBD1

CDR3 DNA: TGTGCCAGCAGCCAAATAGCGGGATTGGCAGATACGCAGTATTTT
CDR3 protein: CASSQIAGLADTQYF
J gene: TRBJ2-3
V gene: TRBV7-6
clone size: once
CDR3 length: 15
D gene: TRBD2

CDR3 DNA: TGTGCCAGCATACCAGCGCCGAACACCGGGGAGCTGTTTTTT
CDR3 protein: CASIPAPNTGELFF
J gene: TRBJ2-2
V gene: TRBV2
clone size: -
CDR3 length: 14
D gene: -

CDR3 DNA: TGCGCCAGCAGCTTGGGGACTAGTTCAGAGACCCAGTACTTC
CDR3 protein: CASSLGTSSETQYF
J gene: TRBJ2-5
V gene: TRBV5-1
clone size: -
CDR3 length: 14
D gene: TRBD2

CDR3 DNA: TGTGCATGGAGCGATGGGGGGGATGAGCAGTTCTTC
CDR3 protein: CAWSDGGDEQFF
J gene: TRBJ2-1
V gene: TRBV30
clone size: -
CDR3 length: 12
D gene: TRBD2

CDR3 DNA: TGTGCCAGCTCACTATCTGCGGGGAATCAGCCCCAGCATTTT
CDR3 protein: CASSLSAGNQPQHF
J gene: TRBJ1-5
V gene: TRBV18
clone size: few
CDR3 length: 14
D gene: -

CDR3 DNA: TGTGCCAGCAGCGGACAGGGACCCTACAATGAGCAGTTCTTC
CDR3 protein: CASSGQGPYNEQFF
J gene: TRBJ2-1
V gene: TRBV12-1
clone size: few
CDR3 length: 14
D gene: -

CDR3 DNA: TGTGCCAGTAGCCCTCGGGGAGTCACAGATACGCAGTATTTT
CDR3 protein: CASSPRGVTDTQYF
J gene: TRBJ2-3
V gene: TRBV19
clone size: -
CDR3 length: 14
D gene: -

CDR3 DNA: TGTGCCAGCAGAAGCACTAGCGGATTTTACAATGAGCAGTTCTTC
CDR3 protein: CASRSTSGFYNEQFF
J gene: TRBJ2-1
V gene: TRBV2
clone size: few
CDR3 length: 15
D gene: TRBD2

CDR3 DNA: TGTGCCAGCAGGGGTGACAGGGTGAACACTGAAGCTTTCTTT
CDR3 protein: CASRGDRVNTEAFF
J gene: TRBJ1-1
V gene: TRBV2
clone size: -
CDR3 length: 14
D gene: TRBD1

CDR3 DNA: TGTGCCAGCAGTGATAACTGGGGGCAGAGCACCGGGGAGCTGTTTTTT
CDR3 protein: CASSDNWGQSTGELFF
J gene: TRBJ2-2
V gene: TRBV2
clone size: few
CDR3 length: 16
D gene: -

CDR3 DNA: TGCGCCAGCAGCCTACAACCTAGCGGGAGCCGCGACGAGCAGTACTTC
CDR3 protein: CASSLQPSGSRDEQYF
J gene: TRBJ2-7
V gene: TRBV5-1
clone size: -
CDR3 length: 16
D gene: TRBD2

CDR3 DNA: TGTGCCAGCAGCGCGAGGGCGGTCAGGGGGCCTGATGGCTACACCTTC
CDR3 protein: CASSARAVRGPDGYTF
J gene: TRBJ1-2
V gene: TRBV9
clone size: -
CDR3 length: 16
D gene: TRBD1

CDR3 DNA: TGTGCCTGGAGTTGGAGGGGTACGACTAGCGGGAGGGCCGGCGCTGAGCAGTTCTTC
CDR3 protein: CAWSWRGTTSGRAGAEQFF
J gene: TRBJ2-1
V gene: TRBV30
clone size: few
CDR3 length: 19
D gene: TRBD2

CDR3 DNA: TGCGCCAGCAGCGACCCCCACAGGGGGAGCTCCTACAATGAGCAGTTCTTC
CDR3 protein: CASSDPHRGSSYNEQFF
J gene: TRBJ2-1
V gene: TRBV5-1
clone size: -
CDR3 length: 17
D gene: TRBD1

CDR3 DNA: TGCGCCAGCAGCCCTCTGCGGTACTTGACCGGGGAGCTGTTTTTT
CDR3 protein: CASSPLRYLTGELFF
J gene: TRBJ2-2
V gene: TRBV4-1
clone size: few
CDR3 length: 15
D gene: -

CDR3 DNA: TGCAGCGGCCTCACAGGGGTAGGATGGACCCAGTACTTC
CDR3 protein: CSGLTGVGWTQYF
J gene: TRBJ2-5
V gene: TRBV29-1
clone size: few
CDR3 length: 13
D gene: TRBD1

CDR3 DNA: TGCGCCAGCAGTCGTCCCACAGGGGGCGGGTATAACTACACCTTC
CDR3 protein: CASSRPTGGGYNYTF
J gene: TRBJ1-2
V gene: TRBV4-1
clone size: few
CDR3 length: 15
D gene: TRBD1

CDR3 DNA: TGTGCCTGGAGCATTAAAAGGACAGGGGGCTACAATGAGCAGTTCTTC
CDR3 protein: CAWSIKRTGGYNEQFF
J gene: TRBJ2-1
V gene: TRBV30
clone size: -
CDR3 length: 16
D gene: TRBD1

CDR3 DNA: TGTGCCAGCACTTTGTTAAGCAAAATCTCAAATGAGCAGTTCTTC
CDR3 protein: CASTLLSKISNEQFF
J gene: TRBJ2-1
V gene: TRBV6-1
clone size: -
CDR3 length: 15
D gene: -

CDR3 DNA: TGTGCCAGCAGTGCCCTGGTGGAGACCACAGATACGCAGTATTTT
CDR3 protein: CASSALVETTDTQYF
J gene: TRBJ2-3
V gene: TRBV6-1
clone size: few
CDR3 length: 15
D gene: -

CDR3 DNA: TGTGCCACCAAAACTGGACAGGGACCGTACGAGCAGTACTTC
CDR3 protein: CATKTGQGPYEQYF
J gene: TRBJ2-7
V gene: TRBV19
clone size: few
CDR3 length: 14
D gene: TRBD1

CDR3 DNA: TGTGCCAGCAGCAATAGAGGACAGCACTACGAGCAGTACTTC
CDR3 protein: CASSNRGQHYEQYF
J gene: TRBJ2-7
V gene: TRBV5-4
clone size: few
CDR3 length: 14
D gene: -

CDR3 DNA: TGTGCCAGCAACCATACGGGGGTCCCGAGCTCCTACGAGCAGTACTTC
CDR3 protein: CASNHTGVPSSYEQYF
J gene: TRBJ2-7
V gene: TRBV6-4
clone size: few
CDR3 length: 16
D gene: -

CDR3 DNA: TGTGCAAGTCGCTTAGCGCGATCCGGGGGTCGAGAGACCCAGTACTTC
CDR3 protein: CASRLARSGGRETQYF
J gene: TRBJ2-5
V gene: TRBV12-2
clone size: few
CDR3 length: 16
D gene: -

CDR3 DNA: TGTGCCAGCAGCCGGGCACAGCTAACTTATGGCTACACCTTC
CDR3 protein: CASSRAQLTYGYTF
J gene: TRBJ1-2
V gene: TRBV14
clone size: -
CDR3 length: 14
D gene: -

CDR3 DNA: TGTGCCACCAGCAGAGGGGTCGGGAGGGAGTACTATGGCTACACCTTC
CDR3 protein: CATSRGVGREYYGYTF
J gene: TRBJ1-2
V gene: TRBV15
clone size: -
CDR3 length: 16
D gene: -

CDR3 DNA: TGTGCCAGTACCTACAGGGTCAATCAGCCCCAGCATTTT
CDR3 protein: CASTYRVNQPQHF
J gene: TRBJ1-5
V gene: TRBV19
clone size: few
CDR3 length: 13
D gene: -

CDR3 DNA: TGTGCCAGCGGACAGGGTACTGAAAAACTGTTTTTT
CDR3 protein: CASGQGTEKLFF
J gene: TRBJ1-4
V gene: TRBV2
clone size: -
CDR3 length: 12
D gene: TRBD1

CDR3 DNA: TGCGCCAGCAGCTTTGGACAGATATATGGCTACACCTTC
CDR3 protein: CASSFGQIYGYTF
J gene: TRBJ1-2
V gene: TRBV5-1
clone size: few
CDR3 length: 13
D gene: -

CDR3 DNA: TGCGCCAGCAGCCGCCCTGGATCTAGCGGGAGGGCCTCAGCAGAGACCCAGTACTTC
CDR3 protein: CASSRPGSSGRASAETQYF
J gene: TRBJ2-5
V gene: TRBV5-1
clone size: -
CDR3 length: 19
D gene: TRBD2

CDR3 DNA: TGTGCCAGCAGCTCCTGGGACAGGGAGGGCAATCAGCCCCAGCATTTT
CDR3 protein: CASSSWDREGNQPQHF
J gene: TRBJ1-5
V gene: TRBV5-6
clone size: few
CDR3 length: 16
D gene: TRBD1

CDR3 DNA: TGTGCCAGCTCACCGGGCAGTTTTAAGGAGCAGTACTTC
CDR3 protein: CASSPGSFKEQYF
J gene: TRBJ2-7
V gene: TRBV18
clone size: few
CDR3 length: 13
D gene: -

CDR3 DNA: TGTGCCAGCAGCAACGTACTAGCGGGAGGAAGCACCGGGGAGCTGTTTTTT
CDR3 protein: CASSNVLAGGSTGELFF
J gene: TRBJ2-2
V gene: TRBV21-1
clone size: -
CDR3 length: 17
D gene: -

CDR3 DNA: TGTGCCAGCAGTTATGGGCCGGCCACCCAACCTTATACGCAGTATTTT
CDR3 protein: CASSYGPATQPYTQYF
J gene: TRBJ2-3
V gene: TRBV6-5
clone size: -
CDR3 length: 16
D gene: -

CDR3 DNA: TGCAGCGTAGGACAGGGAAGAGGAAAGACCCAGTACTTC
CDR3 protein: CSVGQGRGKTQYF
J gene: TRBJ2-5
V gene: TRBV29-1
clone size: -
CDR3 length: 13
D gene: TRBD1

CDR3 DNA: TGTGCCAGCAGCTTAACACATACCTCCTACGAGCAGTACTTC
CDR3 protein: CASSLTHTSYEQYF
J gene: TRBJ2-7
V gene: TRBV11-2
clone size: few
CDR3 length: 14
D gene: -

CDR3 DNA: TGTGCCAGCAGCCTATTACCGGGACAGGGTCCTGAAGCTTTCTTT
CDR3 protein: CASSLLPGQGPEAFF
J gene: TRBJ1-1
V gene: TRBV7-9
clone size: -
CDR3 length: 15
D gene: TRBD1

CDR3 DNA: TGCGCCAGCAGCTTAGGGGGCGCGAACTATGGCTACACCTTC
CDR3 protein: CASSLGGANYGYTF
J gene: TRBJ1-2
V gene: TRBV5-1
clone size: -
CDR3 length: 14
D gene: TRBD1

CDR3 DNA: TGTGCCAGCAGTGACCTGGGACAGGGGGCGAACAATCAGCCCCAGCATTTT
CDR3 protein: CASSDLGQGANNQPQHF
J gene: TRBJ1-5
V gene: TRBV2
clone size: -
CDR3 length: 17
D gene: TRBD1

CDR3 DNA: TGTGCCAGCAGTTACTCGAGAGGAGGCTGGGGAGCTTTCTTT
CDR3 protein: CASSYSRGGWGAFF
J gene: TRBJ1-1
V gene: TRBV6-5
clone size: -
CDR3 length: 14
D gene: -

CDR3 DNA: TGCGCCAGCAGCTTGGGACTAGCGGGAAGGTACACAGATACGCAGTATTTT
CDR3 protein: CASSLGLAGRYTDTQYF
J gene: TRBJ2-3
V gene: TRBV5-1
clone size: -
CDR3 length: 17
D gene: TRBD2

CDR3 DNA: TGTGCCAGCAACTCTAGGCCGGGGGACGGGCAGTACTTC
CDR3 protein: CASNSRPGDGQYF
J gene: TRBJ2-7
V gene: TRBV7-2
clone size: few
CDR3 length: 13
D gene: -

CDR3 DNA: TGTGCCAGCAGCTCCCGGACAGGGGGAGGTAGTGGCTACACCTTC
CDR3 protein: CASSSRTGGGSGYTF
J gene: TRBJ1-2
V gene: TRBV5-5
clone size: -
CDR3 length: 15
D gene: TRBD1

CDR3 DNA: TGCGCCAGCAGTCATGGACTAGGCTCCTACGAGCAGTACTTC
CDR3 protein: CASSHGLGSYEQYF
J gene: TRBJ2-7
V gene: TRBV10-1
clone size: few
CDR3 length: 14
D gene: TRBD2

CDR3 DNA: TGTGCCAGCAGTTACAGGGTGAATGCTTTCTTT
CDR3 protein: CASSYRVNAFF
J gene: TRBJ1-1
V gene: TRBV2
clone size: few
CDR3 length: 11
D gene: -

CDR3 DNA: TGTGCCAGCAGCGTTAAGTCTACAGGGGGGCAAAGCTCTGGAAACACCATATATTTT
CDR3 protein: CASSVKSTGGQSSGNTIYF
J gene: TRBJ1-3
V gene: TRBV9
clone size: -
CDR3 length: 19
D gene: TRBD1

CDR3 DNA: TGTGCCAGCAGCTTCGGGGAGGATCTGCAAGAGACCCAGTACTTC
CDR3 protein: CASSFGEDLQETQYF
J gene: TRBJ2-5
V gene: TRBV7-6
clone size: few
CDR3 length: 15
D gene: -

CDR3 DNA: TGTGCCTGGAGTGTAAACCAGGGAGGACAGCCCCAGCATTTT
CDR3 protein: CAWSVNQGGQPQHF
J gene: TRBJ1-5
V gene: TRBV30
clone size: few
CDR3 length: 14
D gene: -

CDR3 DNA: TGTGCCAGCTCACCCGGACTAGCGGGAGTAGATACGCAGTATTTT
CDR3 protein: CASSPGLAGVDTQYF
J gene: TRBJ2-3
V gene: TRBV18
clone size: -
CDR3 length: 15
D gene: TRBD2

CDR3 DNA: TGTGCCAGCAGCTCGGGTTCGGACAATGAGCAGTTCTTC
CDR3 protein: CASSSGSDNEQFF
J gene: TRBJ2-1
V gene: TRBV7-9
clone size: -
CDR3 length: 13
D gene: -

CDR3 DNA: TGTGCCAGCAGCCTCGGGGTGAGCTCTGGAAACACCATATATTTT
CDR3 protein: CASSLGVSSGNTIYF
J gene: TRBJ1-3
V gene: TRBV9
clone size: few
CDR3 length: 15
D gene: -

CDR3 DNA: TGTGCCAGCAGCCAGGGACTAGCGGGGTTCTCCTACAATGAGCAGTTCTTC
CDR3 protein: CASSQGLAGFSYNEQFF
J gene: TRBJ2-1
V gene: TRBV7-7
clone size: few
CDR3 length: 17
D gene: TRBD2